What follows describes a single T cell receptor beta chain. The antigen this receptor binds is unknown. Within one base of it there is no much larger clone, and no base qualities were kept. Sequencing of TCR beta CDR3 regions was performed at survey depth on the immunoSEQ platform. The QIAamp DNA micro kit was used to extract genomic DNA from every cultured and uncultured CD8+ T cell population. The source study handled its data this way. Samples with under 5,000 productive reads were excluded, and this exclusion removed about 6.5% of the roughly 80 HIV peptide-stimulated cultures. Sequences were trimmed to CDR3 by a MANAFEST web app, and nonproductive sequences, CDR3s under 5 amino acids, and sequences not starting with C or ending with F/W were removed. To count as antigen-specific, a clonotype had to be expanded in at least 2 of 3 replicates compared with the no-peptide control at FDR 0.01, and only within one epitope family. Specific clonotypes also needed at least fivefold higher frequency than in wells stimulated with peptides from other epitope families. TCRdb's version of the immuneACCESS table is confined to in-frame rearrangements and falls short of the full clone set. An unresolved V gene accounts for under half of the shortfall where checked; the remainder is of unknown origin. The DNA was the basis for D and trimming; V, J and clone size are from that table. The sample data list some 5,600 clones, and over 50% of these were observed just once. 45% of the sample is taken by the ten largest.

These data originate in a study of CD8 T cell repertoires and HIV-1 epitope variants (dated by TCRdb to 2020 to 2021). Looking at the study overall: T cells were stimulated in separate culture wells with each of twenty-five peptides representing autologous and known Gag and Nef epitope variants. The control conditions were a CMV, EBV and flu peptide pool, the Ebola AY9 epitope as a negative control, and a well with no peptide. Tested epitopes included three Gag epitope families and Nef HW9 and YT9. T cells were enriched using the EasySep Human T Cell Enrichment Kit and then co-cultured with an equal number of autologous T cell-negative cells acting as antigen-presenting cells. Cultures ran for around nine days in IMDM with gentamicin, with half-media changes on days 3 and 7 adding IL-2, IL-7 and IL-15. An aliquot of 1M T cells was set aside as an uncultured baseline condition, separate from the 80 or so T cell cultures. A total of about 87 T cell cultures were run, with each culture condition done in triplicate except for one peptide, which was done in duplicate. Broad study findings and their caveats: Roughly 5 clonotypes recognized the Nef KF9 family and one clonotype recognized the HW9 family, while no responses to the TAALDMSHF plasma variant were seen. Only TCR beta chains were identified by the assay, and proliferation to antigen, not T cell function or cytokine profile, was indicated. About ten antigen-specific TCR beta clonotypes were identified, of which about 6 appeared to be cross-reactive for autologous or known escape epitope variants.

The EasySep Human CD8+ T Cell Enrichment Kit was used on day 10 to isolate CD8+ T cells from every culture. V lost 11 bases and J lost 1 base; the stretch between them is 17 bases long. The germline V gene (reference sequence) sets CDR1 to WNHNN and CDR2 to SYGVQD. The CDR3 contains 15 residues, cysteine and phenylalanine counted. Just the 45-base CDR3 DNA is kept, in frame starting at base 1. The sequence was obtained from a male donor with HIV. Source material: cultured CD8+ T cells derived from PBMCs. Here the chain combines TRBV10-1 and TRBJ2-2; D gene: possibly TRBD2, on 6 matching bases. The sequenced DNA: TGCGCCTTAACCGGGGCAGCGGGGAACACCGGGGAGCTGTTTTTT. This codes for CALTGAAGNTGELFF.